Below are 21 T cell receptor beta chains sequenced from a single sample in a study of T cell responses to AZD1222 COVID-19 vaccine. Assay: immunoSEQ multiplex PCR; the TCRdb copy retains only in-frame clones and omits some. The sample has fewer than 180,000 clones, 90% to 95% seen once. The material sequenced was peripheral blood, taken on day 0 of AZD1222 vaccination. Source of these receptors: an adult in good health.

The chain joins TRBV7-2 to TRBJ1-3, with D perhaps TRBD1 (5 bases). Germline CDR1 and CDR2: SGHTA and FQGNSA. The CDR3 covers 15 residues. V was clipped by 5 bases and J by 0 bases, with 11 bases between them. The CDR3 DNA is TGTGCCAGCAGCCCCCGACAGAGCTCTGGAAACACCATATATTTT. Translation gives CASSPRQSSGNTIYF.

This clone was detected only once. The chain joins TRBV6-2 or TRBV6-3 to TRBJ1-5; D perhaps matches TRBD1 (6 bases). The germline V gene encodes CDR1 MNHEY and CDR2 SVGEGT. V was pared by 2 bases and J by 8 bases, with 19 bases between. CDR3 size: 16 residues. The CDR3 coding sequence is TGTGCCAGCAGTTACGGAGAGGGGGGCCCCTATGAGCCCCAGCATTTT. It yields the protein CASSYGEGGPYEPQHF.

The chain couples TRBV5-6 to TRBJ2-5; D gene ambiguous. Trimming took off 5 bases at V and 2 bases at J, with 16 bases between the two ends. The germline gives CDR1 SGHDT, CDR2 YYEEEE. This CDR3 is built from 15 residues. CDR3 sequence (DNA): TGTGCCAGCAGTACTATTGGGATAGATCAAGAGACCCAGTACTTC. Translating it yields CASSTIGIDQETQYF.

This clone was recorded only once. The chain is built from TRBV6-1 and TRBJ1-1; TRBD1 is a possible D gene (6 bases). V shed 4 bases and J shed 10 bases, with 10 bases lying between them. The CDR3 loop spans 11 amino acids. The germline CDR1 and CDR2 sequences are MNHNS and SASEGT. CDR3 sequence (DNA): TGTGCCAGCAGTGCACAGGGTACAGCTTTCTTT. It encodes CASSAQGTAFF.

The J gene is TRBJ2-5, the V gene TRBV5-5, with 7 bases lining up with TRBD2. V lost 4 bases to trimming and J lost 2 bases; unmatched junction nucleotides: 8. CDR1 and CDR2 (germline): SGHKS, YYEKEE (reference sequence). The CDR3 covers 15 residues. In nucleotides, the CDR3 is TGTGCCAGCAGCACACTAGCGCGCCCTCAAGAGACCCAGTACTTC. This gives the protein CASSTLARPQETQYF.

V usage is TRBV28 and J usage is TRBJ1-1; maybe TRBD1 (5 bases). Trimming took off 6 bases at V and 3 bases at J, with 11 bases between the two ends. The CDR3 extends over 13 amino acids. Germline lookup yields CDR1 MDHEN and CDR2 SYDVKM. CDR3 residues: CASRLGDYTEAFF. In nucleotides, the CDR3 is TGTGCCAGCAGACTCGGGGACTACACTGAAGCTTTCTTT.

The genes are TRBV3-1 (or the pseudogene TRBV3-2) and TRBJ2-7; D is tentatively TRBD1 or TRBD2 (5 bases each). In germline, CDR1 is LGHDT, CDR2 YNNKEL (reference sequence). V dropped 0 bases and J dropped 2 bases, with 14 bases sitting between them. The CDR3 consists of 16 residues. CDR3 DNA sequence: TGTGCCAGCAGCCAAGAGGGCAGGGAGTGGACCTACGAGCAGTACGTC. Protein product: CASSQEGREWTYEQYV.

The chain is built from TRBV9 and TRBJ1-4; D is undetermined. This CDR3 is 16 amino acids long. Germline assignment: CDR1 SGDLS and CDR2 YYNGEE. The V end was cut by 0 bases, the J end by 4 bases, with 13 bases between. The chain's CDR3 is CASSVAPAGVNEKLFF. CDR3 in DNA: TGTGCCAGCAGCGTAGCTCCGGCAGGAGTTAATGAAAAACTGTTTTTT.

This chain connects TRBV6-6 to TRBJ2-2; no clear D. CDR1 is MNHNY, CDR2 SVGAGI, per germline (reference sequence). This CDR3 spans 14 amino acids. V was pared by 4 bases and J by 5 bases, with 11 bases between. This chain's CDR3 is CASSLDWFTGELFF. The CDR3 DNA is TGTGCCAGCAGTTTAGACTGGTTTACCGGGGAGCTGTTTTTT.

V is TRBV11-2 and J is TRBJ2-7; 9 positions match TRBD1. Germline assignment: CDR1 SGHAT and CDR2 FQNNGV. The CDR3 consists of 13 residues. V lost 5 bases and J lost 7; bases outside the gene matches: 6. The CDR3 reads CASSLGTGYEQYV. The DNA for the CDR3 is TGTGCCAGCAGCCTAGGGACAGGGTATGAGCAGTACGTC.

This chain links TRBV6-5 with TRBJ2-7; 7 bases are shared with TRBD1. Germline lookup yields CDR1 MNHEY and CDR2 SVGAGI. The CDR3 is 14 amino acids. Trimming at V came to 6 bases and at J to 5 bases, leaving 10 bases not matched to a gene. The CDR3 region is CASRLRTGQDEQYV. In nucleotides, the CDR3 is TGTGCCAGCAGACTTAGGACAGGACAAGACGAGCAGTACGTC.

CDR3 region: CASSQDPGQGAYGYTF. The DNA for the CDR3 is TGCGCCAGCAGCCAAGACCCGGGACAGGGGGCCTATGGCTACACCTTC. V and J are TRBV4-1 and TRBJ1-2; 12 bases fit TRBD1. Germline V gene lookup returns CDR1 MGHRA and CDR2 YSYEKL. Trimming removed 0 bases from V and 4 bases from J; junction bases left unmatched: 3. This CDR3 has 16 amino acids.

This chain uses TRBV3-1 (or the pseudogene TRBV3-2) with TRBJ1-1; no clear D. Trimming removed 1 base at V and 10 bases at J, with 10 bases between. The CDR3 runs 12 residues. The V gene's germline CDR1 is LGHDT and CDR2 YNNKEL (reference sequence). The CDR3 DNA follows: TGTGCCAGCAGCCAAGGACCAAATGGAGCTTTCTTT. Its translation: CASSQGPNGAFF.

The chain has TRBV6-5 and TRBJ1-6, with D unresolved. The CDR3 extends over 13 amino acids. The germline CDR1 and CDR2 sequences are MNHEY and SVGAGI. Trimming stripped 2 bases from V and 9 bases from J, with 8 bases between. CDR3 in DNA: TGTGCCAGCAGTTACATACTAGGTTCACCCCTCCACTTT. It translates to CASSYILGSPLHF.

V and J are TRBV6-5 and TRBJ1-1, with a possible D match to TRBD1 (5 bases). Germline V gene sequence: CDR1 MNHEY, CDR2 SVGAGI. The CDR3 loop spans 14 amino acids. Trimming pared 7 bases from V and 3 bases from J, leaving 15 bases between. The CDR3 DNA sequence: TGTGCCAGCAACCCGTCGGGGGTGTACACTGAAGCTTTCTTT. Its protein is CASNPSGVYTEAFF.

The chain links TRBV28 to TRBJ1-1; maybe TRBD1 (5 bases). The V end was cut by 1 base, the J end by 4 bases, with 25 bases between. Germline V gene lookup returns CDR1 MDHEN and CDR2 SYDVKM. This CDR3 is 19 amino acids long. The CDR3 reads CASSLFPGQADMIGTEAFF. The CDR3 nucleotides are TGTGCCAGCAGTTTATTCCCCGGGCAGGCGGACATGATTGGCACTGAAGCTTTCTTT.

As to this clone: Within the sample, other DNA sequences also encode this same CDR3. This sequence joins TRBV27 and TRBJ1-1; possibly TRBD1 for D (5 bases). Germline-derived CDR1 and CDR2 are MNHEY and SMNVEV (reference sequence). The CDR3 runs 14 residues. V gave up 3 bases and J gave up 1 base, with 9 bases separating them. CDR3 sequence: CASSLAGTNTEAFF. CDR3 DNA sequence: TGTGCCAGCAGTTTGGCGGGGACGAACACTGAAGCTTTCTTT.

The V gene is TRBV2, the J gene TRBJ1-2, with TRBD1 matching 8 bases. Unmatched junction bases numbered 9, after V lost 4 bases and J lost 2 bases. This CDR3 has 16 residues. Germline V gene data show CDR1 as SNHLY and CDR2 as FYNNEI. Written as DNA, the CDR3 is TGTGCCAGCAGTGGGAACCGACAGGGGTTAAACTATGGCTACACCTTC. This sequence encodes CASSGNRQGLNYGYTF.

CDR3 sequence reads: CASTRRGPYGYTF. The DNA of the CDR3 is TGTGCCAGCACCCGCAGGGGGCCCTATGGCTACACCTTC. The chain joins TRBV12-3 or TRBV12-4 to TRBJ1-2, with TRBD1 matching 8 bases. Trimming took 7 bases from V and 4 from J; bases not matched to a gene: 5. This CDR3 contains 13 residues.

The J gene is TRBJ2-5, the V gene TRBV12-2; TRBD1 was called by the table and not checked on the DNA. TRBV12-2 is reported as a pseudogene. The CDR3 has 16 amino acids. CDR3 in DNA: TGTGCAAGTCGCACAGGGACAGGGGTAAAACAAGAGACCCAGTACTTC. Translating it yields CASRTGTGVKQETQYF.

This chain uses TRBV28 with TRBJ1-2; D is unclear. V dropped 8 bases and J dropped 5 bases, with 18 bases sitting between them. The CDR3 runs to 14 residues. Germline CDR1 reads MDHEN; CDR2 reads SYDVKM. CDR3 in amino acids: CASRLQLTMYGYTF. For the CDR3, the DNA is TGTGCCAGCCGGTTACAGCTAACTATGTATGGCTACACCTTC.